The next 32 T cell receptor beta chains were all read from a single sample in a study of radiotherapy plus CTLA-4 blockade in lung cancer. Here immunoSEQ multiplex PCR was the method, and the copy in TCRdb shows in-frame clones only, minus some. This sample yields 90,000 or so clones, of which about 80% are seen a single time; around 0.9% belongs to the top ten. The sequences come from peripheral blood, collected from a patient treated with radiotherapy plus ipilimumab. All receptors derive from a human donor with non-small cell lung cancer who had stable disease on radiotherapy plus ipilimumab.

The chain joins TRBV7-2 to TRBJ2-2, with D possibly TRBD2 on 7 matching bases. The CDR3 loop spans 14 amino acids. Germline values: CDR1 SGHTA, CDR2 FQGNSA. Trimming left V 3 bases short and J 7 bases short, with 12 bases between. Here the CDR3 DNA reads TGTGCCAGCAGCTTGCGGGGGCGAGACGGGGAGCTGTTTTTT. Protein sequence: CASSLRGRDGELFF.

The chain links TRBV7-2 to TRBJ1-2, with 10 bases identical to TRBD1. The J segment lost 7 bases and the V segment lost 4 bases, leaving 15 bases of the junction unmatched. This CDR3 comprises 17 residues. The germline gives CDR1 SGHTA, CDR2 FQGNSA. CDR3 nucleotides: TGTGCCAGCAGCTCGGGTTGGGGACAGGGGCGTGCTAGTGGCTACACCTTC. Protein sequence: CASSSGWGQGRASGYTF.

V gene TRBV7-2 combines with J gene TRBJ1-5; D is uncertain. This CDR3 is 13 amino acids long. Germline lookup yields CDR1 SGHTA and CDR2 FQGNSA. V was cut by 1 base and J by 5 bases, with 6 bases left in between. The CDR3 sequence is CASSLVGDQPQHF. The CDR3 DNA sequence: TGTGCCAGCAGCTTAGTGGGCGATCAGCCCCAGCATTTT.

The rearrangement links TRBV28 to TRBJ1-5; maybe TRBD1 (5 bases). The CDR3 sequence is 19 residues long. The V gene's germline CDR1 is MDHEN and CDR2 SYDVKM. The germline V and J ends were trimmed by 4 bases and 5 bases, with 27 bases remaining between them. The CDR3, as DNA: TGTGCCAGCAGTTATGCCATGTCCCGTAGGAGGGGTGCCGATCAGCCCCAGCATTTT. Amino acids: CASSYAMSRRRGADQPQHF.

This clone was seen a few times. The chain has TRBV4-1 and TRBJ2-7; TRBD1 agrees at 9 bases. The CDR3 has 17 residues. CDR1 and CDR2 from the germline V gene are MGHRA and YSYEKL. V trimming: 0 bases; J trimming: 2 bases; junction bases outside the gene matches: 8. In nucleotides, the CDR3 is TGCGCCAGCAGCCAAGATAGGGAGGGACAGGGAACCTACGAGCAGTACTTC. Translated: CASSQDREGQGTYEQYF.

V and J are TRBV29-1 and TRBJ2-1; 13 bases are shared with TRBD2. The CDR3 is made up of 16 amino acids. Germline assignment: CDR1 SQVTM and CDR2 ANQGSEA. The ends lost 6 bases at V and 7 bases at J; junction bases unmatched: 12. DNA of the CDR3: TGCAGCGTGGACGGACTAGCGGGAGAAAGGCTGAATGAGCAGTTCTTC. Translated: CSVDGLAGERLNEQFF.

The CDR3 DNA follows: TGTGCCAGCAGCTCGATAGCGGGAGGGGGAGATACGCAGTATTTT. Protein: CASSSIAGGGDTQYF. The V and J genes are TRBV5-4 and TRBJ2-3, with 11 bases fitting TRBD2. V dropped 3 bases and J dropped 5; count of bases not matched to a gene: 5. The CDR3 extends over 15 amino acids. Germline-derived CDR1 and CDR2 are SGHNT and YYREEE (reference sequence).

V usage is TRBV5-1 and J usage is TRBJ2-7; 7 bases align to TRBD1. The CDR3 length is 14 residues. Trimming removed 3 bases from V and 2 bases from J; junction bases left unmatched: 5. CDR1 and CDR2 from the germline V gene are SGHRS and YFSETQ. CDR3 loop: CASSSAGTAYEQYF. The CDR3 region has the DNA TGCGCCAGCAGCTCTGCCGGGACAGCCTACGAGCAGTACTTC.

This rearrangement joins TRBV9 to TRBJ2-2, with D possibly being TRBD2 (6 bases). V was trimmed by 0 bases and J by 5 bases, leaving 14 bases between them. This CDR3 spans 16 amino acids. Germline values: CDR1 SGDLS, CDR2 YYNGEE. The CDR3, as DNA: TGTGCCAGCAGCGTAGCGGCGGGACTTCAAACCGGGGAGCTGTTTTTT. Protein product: CASSVAAGLQTGELFF. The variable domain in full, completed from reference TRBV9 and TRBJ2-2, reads DSGVTQTPKHLITATGQRVTLRCSPRSGDLSVYWYQQSLDQGLQFLIQYYNGEERAKGNILERFSAQQFPDLHSELNLSSLELGDSALYFCASSVAAGLQTGELFFGEGSRLTVL.

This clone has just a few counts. The CDR3 region is CASSDTGVEQFF. The DNA for the CDR3 is TGTGCCAGCAGCGATACAGGGGTTGAGCAGTTCTTC. V is TRBV6-4 and J is TRBJ2-1; TRBD1 matches 7 bases. V was clipped by 6 bases and J by 9 bases; unmatched bases: 5. The CDR3 loop spans 12 amino acids. Germline CDR1 is MRHNA and CDR2 is SNTAGT.

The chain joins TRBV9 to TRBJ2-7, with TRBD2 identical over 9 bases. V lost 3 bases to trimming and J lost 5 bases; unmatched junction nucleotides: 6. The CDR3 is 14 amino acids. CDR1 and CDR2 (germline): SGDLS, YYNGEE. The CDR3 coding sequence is TGTGCCAGCAGCGCCGGGACTAGCATCCACGAGCAGTACTTC. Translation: CASSAGTSIHEQYF.

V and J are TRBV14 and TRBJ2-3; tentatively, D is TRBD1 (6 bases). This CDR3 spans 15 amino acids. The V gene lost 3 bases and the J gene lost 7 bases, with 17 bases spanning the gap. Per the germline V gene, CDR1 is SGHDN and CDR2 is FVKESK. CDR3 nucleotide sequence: TGTGCCAGCAGCCAGACAGGCTCTCCCGGGAATACGCAGTATTTT. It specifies CASSQTGSPGNTQYF.

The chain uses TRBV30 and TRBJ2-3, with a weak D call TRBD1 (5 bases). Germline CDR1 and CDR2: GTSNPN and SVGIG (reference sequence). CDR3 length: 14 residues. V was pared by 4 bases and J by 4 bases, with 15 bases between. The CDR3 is CAWTHRKSADTQYF. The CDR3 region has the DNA TGTGCCTGGACCCACAGGAAGAGTGCAGATACGCAGTATTTT.

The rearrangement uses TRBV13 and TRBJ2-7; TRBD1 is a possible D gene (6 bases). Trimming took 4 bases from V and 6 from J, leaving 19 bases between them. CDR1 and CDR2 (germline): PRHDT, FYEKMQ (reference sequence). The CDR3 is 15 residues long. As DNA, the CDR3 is TGTGCCAGCAGCTCAGGGGCCACCCTCAGCGGCGAGCAGTACTTC. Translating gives CASSSGATLSGEQYF.

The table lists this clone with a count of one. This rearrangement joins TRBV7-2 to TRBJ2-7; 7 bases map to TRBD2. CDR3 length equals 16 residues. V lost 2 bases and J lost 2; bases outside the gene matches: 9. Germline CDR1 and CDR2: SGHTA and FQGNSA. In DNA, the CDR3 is TGTGCCAGCAGCTTAAGCGGGATAGCGGCTACCTACGAGCAGTACTTC. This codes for CASSLSGIAATYEQYF.

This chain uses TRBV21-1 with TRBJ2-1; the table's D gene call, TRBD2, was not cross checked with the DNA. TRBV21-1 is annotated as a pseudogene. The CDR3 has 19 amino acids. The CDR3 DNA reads TGTGCCAGCAGCACCTGGAAAGGGACTAGCGGGGGGCGAGGGAGTGAGCAGTTCTTC. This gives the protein CASSTWKGTSGGRGSEQFF.

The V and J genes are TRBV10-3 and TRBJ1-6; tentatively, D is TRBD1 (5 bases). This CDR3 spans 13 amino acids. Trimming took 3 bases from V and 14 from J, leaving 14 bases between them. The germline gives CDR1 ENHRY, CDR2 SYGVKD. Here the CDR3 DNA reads TGTGCCATCAGTGAACCGACAGAGGTCGCCCTCCACTTT. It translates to CAISEPTEVALHF.

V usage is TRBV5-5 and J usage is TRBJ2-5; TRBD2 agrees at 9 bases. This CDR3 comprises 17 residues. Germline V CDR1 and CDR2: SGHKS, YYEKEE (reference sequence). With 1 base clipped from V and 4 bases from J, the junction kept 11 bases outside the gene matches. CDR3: CASSLWGVSGRGETQYF. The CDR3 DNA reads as TGTGCCAGCAGCTTGTGGGGAGTTAGCGGGAGAGGAGAGACCCAGTACTTC.

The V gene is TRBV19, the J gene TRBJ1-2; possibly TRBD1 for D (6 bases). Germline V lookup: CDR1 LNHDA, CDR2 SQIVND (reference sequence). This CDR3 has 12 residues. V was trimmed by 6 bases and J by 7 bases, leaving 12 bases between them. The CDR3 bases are TGTGCCAGTAGGAAACAGGGAATTGGCTACACCTTC. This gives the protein CASRKQGIGYTF. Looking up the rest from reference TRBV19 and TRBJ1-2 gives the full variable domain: DGGITQSPKYLFRKEGQNVTLSCEQNLNHDAMYWYRQDPGQGLRLIYYSQIVNDFQKGDIAEGYSVSREKKESFPLTVTSAQKNPTAFYLCASRKQGIGYTFGSGTRLTVV.

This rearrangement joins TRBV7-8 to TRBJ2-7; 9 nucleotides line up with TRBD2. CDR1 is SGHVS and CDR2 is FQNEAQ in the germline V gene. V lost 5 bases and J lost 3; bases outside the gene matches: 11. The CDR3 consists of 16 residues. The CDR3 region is CASSSPISAGGYEQYF. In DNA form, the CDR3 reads TGTGCCAGCAGCAGCCCCATTTCAGCGGGAGGCTACGAGCAGTACTTC.

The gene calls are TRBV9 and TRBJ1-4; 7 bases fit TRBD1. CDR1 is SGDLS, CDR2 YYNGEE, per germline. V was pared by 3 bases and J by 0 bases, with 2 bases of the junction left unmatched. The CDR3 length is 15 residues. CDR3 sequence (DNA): TGTGCCAGCAGCGGACAGGGAACAACTAATGAAAAACTGTTTTTT. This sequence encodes CASSGQGTTNEKLFF.

The CDR3 is CAISDPQGETQYF. The CDR3 bases are TGTGCCATCAGTGACCCACAGGGAGAGACCCAGTACTTC. The V gene is TRBV10-3, the J gene TRBJ2-5; a weak D match, TRBD1 (6 bases). Germline CDR1 and CDR2: ENHRY and SYGVKD. The CDR3 sequence is 13 residues long. Trimming took 3 bases from V and 4 from J, leaving 9 bases between them.

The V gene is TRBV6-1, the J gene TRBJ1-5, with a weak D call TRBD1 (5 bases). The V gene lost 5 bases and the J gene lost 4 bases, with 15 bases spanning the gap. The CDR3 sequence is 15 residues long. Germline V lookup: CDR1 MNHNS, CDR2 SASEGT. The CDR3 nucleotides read TGTGCCAGCAGTTTAGCTTGGGCAGGGAATCAGCCCCAGCATTTT. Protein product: CASSLAWAGNQPQHF.

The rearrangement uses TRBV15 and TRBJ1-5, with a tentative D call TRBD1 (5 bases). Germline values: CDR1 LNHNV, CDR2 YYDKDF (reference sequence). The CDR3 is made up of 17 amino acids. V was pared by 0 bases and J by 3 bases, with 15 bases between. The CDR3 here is CATSRDRVWGYNQPQHF. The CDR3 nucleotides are TGTGCCACCAGCAGAGATCGGGTGTGGGGGTACAATCAGCCCCAGCATTTT.

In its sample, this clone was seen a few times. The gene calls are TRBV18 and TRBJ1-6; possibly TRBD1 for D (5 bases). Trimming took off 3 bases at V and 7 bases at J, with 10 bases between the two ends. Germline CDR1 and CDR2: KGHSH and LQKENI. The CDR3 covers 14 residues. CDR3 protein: CASSPSRENSPLHF. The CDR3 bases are TGTGCCAGCTCACCTAGCAGGGAGAATTCACCCCTCCACTTT.

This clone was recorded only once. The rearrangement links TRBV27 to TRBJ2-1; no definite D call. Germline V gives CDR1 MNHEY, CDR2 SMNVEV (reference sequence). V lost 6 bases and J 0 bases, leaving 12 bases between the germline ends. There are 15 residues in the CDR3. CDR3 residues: CASRWMASSYNEQFF. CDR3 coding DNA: TGTGCCAGCAGGTGGATGGCCAGCTCCTACAATGAGCAGTTCTTC.

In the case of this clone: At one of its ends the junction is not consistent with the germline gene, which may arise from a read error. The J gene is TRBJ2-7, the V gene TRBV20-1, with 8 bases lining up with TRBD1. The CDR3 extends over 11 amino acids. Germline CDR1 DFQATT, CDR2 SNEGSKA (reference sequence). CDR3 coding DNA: TGCAGTACCATCCGGGCTGGACAGGGAAACTTC. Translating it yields CSTIRAGQGNF.

This CDR3 reads CASSLGTSSYNSPLHF. As DNA, the CDR3 is TGTGCCAGCAGCTTAGGAACCAGCTCCTATAATTCACCCCTCCACTTT. The chain couples TRBV11-2 to TRBJ1-6; unclear D gene. The CDR3 is made up of 16 amino acids. Germline V lookup: CDR1 SGHAT, CDR2 FQNNGV. Between the trimmed V and J ends, which lost 1 base and 0 bases, there was a span of 7 bases.

CDR3 DNA sequence: TGTGCCAGCAGCGTAGGGGTGCGGGTCAATGAGCAGTTCTTC. This sequence encodes CASSVGVRVNEQFF. The chain recombines TRBV9 with TRBJ2-1; TRBD2 is a possible D gene (5 bases). CDR3 length equals 14 residues. V was pared by 0 bases and J by 6 bases, with 10 bases between. CDR1 and CDR2 (germline): SGDLS, YYNGEE.

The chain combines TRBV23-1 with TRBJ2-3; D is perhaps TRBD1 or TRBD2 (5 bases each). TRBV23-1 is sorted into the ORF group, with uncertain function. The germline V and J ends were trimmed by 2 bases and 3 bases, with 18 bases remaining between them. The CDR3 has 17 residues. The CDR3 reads CASSQPPILGVTDTQYF. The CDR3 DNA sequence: TGCGCCAGCAGTCAACCGCCAATCCTGGGGGTAACAGATACGCAGTATTTT.

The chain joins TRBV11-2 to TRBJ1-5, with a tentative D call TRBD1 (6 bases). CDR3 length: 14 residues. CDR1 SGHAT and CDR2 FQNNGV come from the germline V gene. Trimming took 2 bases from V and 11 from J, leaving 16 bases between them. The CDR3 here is CASSLKPDSLAQHF. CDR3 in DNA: TGTGCCAGCAGCTTAAAGCCGGACAGTTTGGCCCAGCATTTT.

CDR3 sequence (DNA): TGTGCCAGCAGTCCACCAGGGGCCTTGAACACTGAAGCTTTCTTT. Translating it yields CASSPPGALNTEAFF. The rearrangement uses TRBV28 and TRBJ1-1, with a tentative D call TRBD1 (6 bases). Per germline, CDR1 MDHEN and CDR2 SYDVKM. The CDR3 has 15 amino acids. The ends were cut back, 5 bases at V and 0 bases at J, with 13 bases in the middle.